What follows describes a single T cell receptor beta chain. The PCR was carried out with 60 Vbeta primers and 13 Jbeta primers. The method was immunoSEQ multiplex PCR; TCRdb's version includes in-frame clones alone and lacks a portion of them. This table has 250,000 to 350,000 clones, about nine tenths appearing once. This entry is derived from a study of cytomegalovirus exposure and HLA in healthy donors. V lost 0 bases and J 5 bases, leaving 7 bases between the germline ends. CDR1 ENHRY and CDR2 SYGVKD come from the germline V gene. The CDR3 runs 13 residues. This chain connects TRBV10-3 to TRBJ2-5; D gene unclear. Sequenced input: PBMCs. The receptor was derived from a man aged 35-49 years in good health and CMV-seropositive. CDR3 sequence reads: CAISESLAETQYF. CDR3 nucleotide sequence: TGTGCCATCAGTGAGTCGTTAGCTGAGACCCAGTACTTC.